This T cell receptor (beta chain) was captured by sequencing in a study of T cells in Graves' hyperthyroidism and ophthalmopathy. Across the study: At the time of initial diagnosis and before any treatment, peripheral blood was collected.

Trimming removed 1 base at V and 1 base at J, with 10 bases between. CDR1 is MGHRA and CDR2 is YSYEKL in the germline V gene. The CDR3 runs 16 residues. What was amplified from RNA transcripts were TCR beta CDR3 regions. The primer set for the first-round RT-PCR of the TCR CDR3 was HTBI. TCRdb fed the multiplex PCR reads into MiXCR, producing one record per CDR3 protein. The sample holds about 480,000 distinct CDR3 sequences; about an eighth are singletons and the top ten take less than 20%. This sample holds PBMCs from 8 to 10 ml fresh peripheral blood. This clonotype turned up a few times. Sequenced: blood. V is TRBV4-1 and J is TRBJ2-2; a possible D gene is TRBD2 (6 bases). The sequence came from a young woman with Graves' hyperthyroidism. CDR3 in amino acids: CASSQGGRLNTGELFF. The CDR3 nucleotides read TGCGCCAGCAGCCAAGGAGGGAGGTTGAACACCGGGGAGCTGTTTTTT.